This TCR beta chain was sequenced in a study of blood T cell repertoires in COVID-19. About the study: Sites across the United States, Italy and Spain contributed samples from acute and convalescent COVID-19. T cells, B-cell-depleted T cells, or PBMCs supplied cDNA or gDNA.

Germline V gene data show CDR1 as MDHEN and CDR2 as SYDVKM. There are 15 residues in the CDR3. V was shortened by 2 bases and J by 9 bases, with 17 bases between the two germline ends. Original data processing: Reference gene primer amplification gave estimated nucleated cell counts. Using immunoSEQ multiplex PCR, the repertoire was profiled, and TCRdb retains in-frame clones only, with some absent. V and J calls and clone size follow that table, whereas D and trimming were derived from the DNA. The table shows fewer than 250,000 clones, with over 80% occurring only once. The rearrangement links TRBV28 to TRBJ2-1; perhaps TRBD1 as D (6 bases). The receptor comes from a woman aged 70-85 years with active or convalescent COVID-19. The material sequenced was peripheral blood. CDR3 protein: CASSLGADTTGEQFF. For the CDR3, the DNA is TGTGCCAGCAGTTTAGGAGCTGATACGACAGGTGAGCAGTTCTTC.